The clone carrying this TCR beta chain was detected only once. Generated by immunoSEQ multiplex PCR, the TCRdb table keeps only in-frame clones and is missing some. The sample holds tens of thousands of clones, around 85% seen once. Per the germline V gene, CDR1 is SGHTA and CDR2 is FQGNSA. This CDR3 comprises 16 residues. Trimming removed 1 base from V and 4 bases from J; junction bases left unmatched: 3. The data are from a study of blood T cell repertoires in COVID-19. This chain connects TRBV7-2 to TRBJ2-3, with 12 bases identical to TRBD2. The TCR originated in a woman aged 65 to 85 with active or convalescent COVID-19. The material sequenced was peripheral blood. The CDR3 protein is CASSLGLAGGADTQYF. The CDR3 DNA is TGTGCCAGCAGCTTAGGGCTAGCGGGGGGGGCAGATACGCAGTATTTT.